These 20 T cell receptor beta chains originate from one sample sequenced in a study of shared clonotypes between healthy human individuals. Naive CD8 cells lacked CD45RO, underwent positive selection for CCR7 and left out terminally differentiated effector memory CD45RA+ cells. Here immunoSEQ multiplex PCR was the method, and the copy in TCRdb shows in-frame clones only, minus some. The sample includes just over 2,000,000 clones, about 94% of them seen just once. The specimen sequenced was naive CD8+ T cells sorted from blood. Receptor source: a man younger than 30 in good health.

The rearrangement uses TRBV27 and TRBJ2-3, with D perhaps TRBD1 (5 bases). In germline, CDR1 is MNHEY, CDR2 SMNVEV (reference sequence). This CDR3 is built from 14 residues. Trimming pared 2 bases from V and 5 bases from J, leaving 11 bases between. DNA of the CDR3: TGTGCCAGCAGTTTAGGACACCTTGTAGATACGCAGTATTTT. Its protein product is CASSLGHLVDTQYF.

Note on this clone: The sample holds other DNA sequences that translate to the same CDR3. The chain is built from TRBV5-4 and TRBJ2-7; TRBD1 matches 8 bases. This CDR3 contains 14 residues. The V gene end was trimmed by 0 bases and the J gene end by 3 bases; junction bases not matched to a gene: 2. CDR1 is SGHNT, CDR2 YYREEE, per germline (reference sequence). The CDR3 sequence is CASSLVGQGYEQYF. CDR3 bases: TGTGCCAGCAGCTTGGTTGGACAGGGCTACGAGCAGTACTTC.

The gene calls are TRBV2 and TRBJ2-2; 7 nucleotides agree with TRBD2. V trimming: 9 bases; J trimming: 0 bases; junction bases outside the gene matches: 13. Germline V gene data show CDR1 as SNHLY and CDR2 as FYNNEI. The CDR3 is 17 amino acids. The CDR3 loop is CASIGEGPQSNTGELFF. CDR3 sequence (DNA): TGTGCCAGTATAGGGGAGGGGCCGCAATCGAACACCGGGGAGCTGTTTTTT.

For this clone: Other DNA sequences of this sample code for an identical CDR3. The V call is TRBV11-2, the J call TRBJ2-7; D unclear. Germline V gene lookup returns CDR1 SGHAT and CDR2 FQNNGV. The CDR3 has 12 residues. The V gene lost 5 bases and the J gene lost 1 base, with 6 bases spanning the gap. DNA of the CDR3: TGTGCCAGCAGCGGAACTTCCTACGAGCAGTACTTC. It yields the protein CASSGTSYEQYF. The whole variable domain, filled in from reference TRBV11-2 and TRBJ2-7, reads EAGVAQSPRYKIIEKRQSVAFWCNPISGHATLYWYQQILGQGPKLLIQFQNNGVVDDSQLPKDRFSAERLKGVDSTLKIQPAKLEDSAVYLCASSGTSYEQYFGPGTRLTVT.

This chain links TRBV4-1 with TRBJ2-5, with a tentative D call TRBD2 (6 bases). Between the trimmed V and J ends, which lost 0 bases and 1 base, there was a span of 12 bases. Germline CDR1 MGHRA, CDR2 YSYEKL. The CDR3 totals 16 residues. The CDR3 DNA reads TGCGCCAGCAGCCAAGATCTCGGGGGATTCCAAGAGACCCAGTACTTC. Its protein is CASSQDLGGFQETQYF.

This sequence joins TRBV7-9 and TRBJ2-1, with D possibly being TRBD1 (6 bases). This CDR3 comprises 15 residues. With 3 bases removed from V and 5 bases from J, the gap between germline ends came to 14 bases. Germline CDR1 is SEHNR and CDR2 is FQNEAQ (reference sequence). The CDR3 reads CASSFGQGRHNEQFF. The CDR3 coding sequence is TGTGCCAGCAGCTTCGGGCAGGGGCGGCACAATGAGCAGTTCTTC.

This chain uses TRBV4-1 with TRBJ1-3, with TRBD1 matching over 7 bases. V lost 1 base to trimming and J lost 4 bases; unmatched junction nucleotides: 7. The CDR3 is 16 amino acids. Per the germline V gene, CDR1 is MGHRA and CDR2 is YSYEKL. CDR3 loop: CASSQGPQGGGNTIYF. Written as DNA, the CDR3 is TGCGCCAGCAGCCAAGGGCCCCAGGGGGGCGGAAACACCATATATTTT.

V gene TRBV27 combines with J gene TRBJ1-5; D might be TRBD1 (5 bases). The ends were cut back, 3 bases at V and 3 bases at J, with 12 bases in the middle. The CDR3 runs to 15 residues. CDR1 and CDR2 from the germline V gene are MNHEY and SMNVEV (reference sequence). The CDR3 nucleotides read TGTGCCAGCAGTTTGGGCCAGGGCCACAATCAGCCCCAGCATTTT. It codes for CASSLGQGHNQPQHF.

The CDR3 reads CASSQVGGFNTQYF. The DNA for the CDR3 is TGCGCCAGCAGCCAAGTGGGGGGCTTTAATACGCAGTATTTT. The V gene is TRBV4-1, the J gene TRBJ2-3; D possibly matches TRBD1 or TRBD2 (6 bases each). V was trimmed by 1 base and J by 7 bases, leaving 12 bases between them. Germline loops: CDR1 MGHRA, CDR2 YSYEKL. The CDR3 is 14 amino acids.

As concerns this clone: Other nucleotide sequences from this sample produce the same CDR3. CDR3 residues: CASSLVGGSYEQYF. CDR3 bases: TGTGCCAGCAGCTTGGTCGGGGGGTCCTACGAGCAGTACTTC. This chain uses TRBV5-4 with TRBJ2-7; 7 nucleotides match TRBD2. This CDR3 comprises 14 residues. The germline V gene encodes CDR1 SGHNT and CDR2 YYREEE (reference sequence). Trimming took 0 bases from V and 1 from J; bases not matched to a gene: 1.

The DNA for the CDR3 is TGTGCCAGCAGCCAAGACCACGGAGGGTATGGCTACACCTTC. As protein: CASSQDHGGYGYTF. The chain carries TRBV14 and TRBJ1-2; D not certain. V was shortened by 0 bases and J by 5 bases, with 10 bases between the two germline ends. Germline CDR1 is SGHDN and CDR2 is FVKESK. CDR3 length: 14 residues. The full variable domain, in which reference TRBV14 and TRBJ1-2 provide the parts outside the CDR3, is EAGVTQFPSHSVIEKGQTVTLRCDPISGHDNLYWYRRVMGKEIKFLLHFVKESKQDESGMPNNRFLAERTGGTYSTLKVQPAELEDSGVYFCASSQDHGGYGYTFGSGTRLTVV.

V and J are TRBV6-1 and TRBJ1-1; D uncertain. Germline CDR1 is MNHNS and CDR2 is SASEGT. Trimming took off 5 bases at V and 5 bases at J, with 9 bases between the two ends. The CDR3 has 12 amino acids. CDR3 DNA sequence: TGTGCCAGCAGTCCCGTTGGGACTGAAGCTTTCTTT. Amino acids: CASSPVGTEAFF.

The chain joins TRBV25-1 to TRBJ2-1; 9 bases line up with TRBD2. The CDR3 has 15 residues. Germline V lookup: CDR1 MGHDK, CDR2 SYGVNS. The V and J ends lost 4 bases and 5 bases, in that order; junction bases with no gene match: 6. The CDR3 sequence is CASSGTSGLDNEQFF. In nucleotides, the CDR3 is TGTGCCAGCAGTGGAACTAGCGGGCTAGACAATGAGCAGTTCTTC.

The chain joins TRBV27 to TRBJ2-5; 7 positions agree with TRBD1. The CDR3 covers 16 residues. Unmatched junction bases numbered 11, after V lost 5 bases and J lost 2 bases. Germline V gene sequence: CDR1 MNHEY, CDR2 SMNVEV (reference sequence). The CDR3, as DNA: TGTGCCAGCAGTACACGGGACAGCCCCCCTCAAGAGACCCAGTACTTC. Amino acid sequence: CASSTRDSPPQETQYF.

The V gene is TRBV27, the J gene TRBJ1-1, with a possible D match to TRBD1 (5 bases). The V gene lost 7 bases and the J gene lost 0 bases, with 9 bases spanning the gap. Germline CDR1 is MNHEY and CDR2 is SMNVEV (reference sequence). This CDR3 has 13 residues. The CDR3 protein is CASIARVNTEAFF. The CDR3 DNA reads TGTGCCAGCATCGCCAGGGTGAACACTGAAGCTTTCTTT.

The V call is TRBV4-3, the J call TRBJ2-7; 10 nucleotides line up with TRBD2. CDR3 length equals 16 residues. Trimming removed 0 bases from V and 3 bases from J; junction bases left unmatched: 5. CDR1 LGHNA and CDR2 YSLEER come from the germline V gene. The chain's CDR3 is CASSQDFTSGIYEQYF. The DNA of the CDR3 is TGCGCCAGCAGCCAAGATTTTACTAGCGGGATCTACGAGCAGTACTTC.

J is TRBJ2-1 and V is TRBV2; no clear D gene. The CDR3 has 16 residues. V lost 1 base to trimming and J lost 0 bases, with 10 bases between them. CDR1 SNHLY and CDR2 FYNNEI come from the germline V gene. DNA for the CDR3: TGTGCCAGCAGTGAAGAGAGCGCCCTCTCCTACAATGAGCAGTTCTTC. Translated: CASSEESALSYNEQFF.

This chain connects TRBV6-5 to TRBJ2-3; 11 bases align to TRBD2. This CDR3 region has 15 residues. The germline CDR1 and CDR2 sequences are MNHEY and SVGAGI. V gave up 5 bases and J gave up 3 bases; unmatched junction bases: 4. The CDR3 loop is CASSNLAGGTDTQYF. The CDR3 DNA sequence: TGTGCCAGCAGTAATCTAGCGGGAGGAACAGATACGCAGTATTTT.

V is TRBV9 and J is TRBJ1-6, with D possibly being TRBD1 (5 bases). Germline CDR1 is SGDLS and CDR2 is YYNGEE. This CDR3 has 17 amino acids. Trimming stripped 2 bases from V and 0 bases from J, with 12 bases between. CDR3 sequence (DNA): TGTGCCAGCAGCGTCGGGGGGGGTTACTCCTATAATTCACCCCTCCACTTT. The encoded protein is CASSVGGGYSYNSPLHF.

J is TRBJ2-3 and V is TRBV29-1; 10 bases fit TRBD2. The germline V gene has CDR1 SQVTM and CDR2 ANQGSEA. The V segment lost 4 bases and the J segment 6 bases; nucleotides outside the gene matches: 7. CDR3 length: 14 amino acids. This chain's CDR3 is CSVGPSGSSDTQYF. CDR3 bases: TGCAGCGTTGGGCCTAGCGGGAGCAGCGATACGCAGTATTTT.